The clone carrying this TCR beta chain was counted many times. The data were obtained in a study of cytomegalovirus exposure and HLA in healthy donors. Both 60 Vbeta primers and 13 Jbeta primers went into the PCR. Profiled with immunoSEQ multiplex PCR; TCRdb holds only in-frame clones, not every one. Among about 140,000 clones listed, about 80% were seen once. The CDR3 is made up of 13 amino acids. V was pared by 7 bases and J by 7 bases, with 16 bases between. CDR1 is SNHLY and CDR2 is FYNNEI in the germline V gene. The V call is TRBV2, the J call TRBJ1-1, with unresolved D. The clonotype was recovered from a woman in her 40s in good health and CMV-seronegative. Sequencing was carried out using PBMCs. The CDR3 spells CASTTERDGEAFF. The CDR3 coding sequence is TGTGCCAGCACCACGGAGCGGGATGGTGAAGCTTTCTTT.